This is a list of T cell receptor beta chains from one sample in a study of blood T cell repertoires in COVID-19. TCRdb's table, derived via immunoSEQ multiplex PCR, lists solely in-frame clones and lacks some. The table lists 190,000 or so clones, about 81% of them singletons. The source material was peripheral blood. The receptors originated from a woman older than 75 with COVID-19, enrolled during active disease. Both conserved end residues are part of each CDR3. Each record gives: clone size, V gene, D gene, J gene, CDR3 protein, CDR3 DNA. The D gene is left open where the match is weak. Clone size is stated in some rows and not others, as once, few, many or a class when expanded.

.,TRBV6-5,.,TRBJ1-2,CASSYSYDRYGYTF,TGTGCCAGCAGTTACTCCTATGACAGATATGGCTACACCTTC
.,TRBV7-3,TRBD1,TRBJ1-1,CASSLETGGPEAFF,TGTGCCAGCAGCTTGGAGACAGGGGGCCCTGAAGCTTTCTTT
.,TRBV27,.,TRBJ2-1,CASSTRLTINEQFF,TGTGCCAGCAGTACCAGACTAACCATCAATGAGCAGTTCTTC
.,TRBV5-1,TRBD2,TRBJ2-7,CASRVGSGGYEQYF,TGCGCCAGCAGGGTCGGGTCGGGGGGCTACGAGCAGTACTTC
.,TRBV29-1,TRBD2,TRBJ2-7,CSVGASGVSEQYF,TGCAGCGTTGGGGCTAGCGGAGTAAGTGAGCAGTACTTC
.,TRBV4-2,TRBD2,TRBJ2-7,CASSQALAGVSSYEQYF,TGTGCCAGCAGCCAAGCACTAGCGGGCGTAAGCTCCTACGAGCAGTACTTC
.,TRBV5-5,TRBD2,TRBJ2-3,CASSLEGRVADTQYF,TGTGCCAGCAGCTTGGAAGGGAGGGTCGCAGATACGCAGTATTTT
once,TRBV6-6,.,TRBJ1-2,CASNGQQLTYGYTF,TGTGCCAGCAACGGACAGCAATTGACCTATGGCTACACCTTC
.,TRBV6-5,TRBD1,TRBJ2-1,CASSRDSPYNEQFF,TGTGCCAGCAGCCGGGACAGCCCTTACAATGAGCAGTTCTTC
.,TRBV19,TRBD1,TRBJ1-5,CASNPRGDRPNQPQHF,TGTGCCAGTAACCCCCGGGGGGACAGGCCTAATCAGCCCCAGCATTTT
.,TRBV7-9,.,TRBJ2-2,CASSLQEGRAGELFF,TGTGCCAGCAGCTTACAGGAGGGCCGAGCCGGGGAGCTGTTTTTT
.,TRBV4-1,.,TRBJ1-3,CASSQDPGSGNTIYF,TGCGCCAGCAGCCAAGATCCGGGGTCAGGAAACACCATATATTTT
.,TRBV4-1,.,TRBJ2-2,CASSQERGRTGELFF,TGCGCCAGCAGCCAAGAAAGGGGGAGAACCGGGGAGCTGTTTTTT
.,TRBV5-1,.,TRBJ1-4,CASSLGQRGEKLFF,TGCGCCAGCAGCCTAGGACAGCGGGGTGAAAAACTGTTTTTT
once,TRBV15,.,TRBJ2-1,CATSRTYNEQFF,TGTGCCACCAGCAGGACATACAATGAGCAGTTCTTC
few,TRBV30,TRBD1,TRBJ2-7,CAWSTGGGYEQYF,TGTGCCTGGAGTACAGGGGGTGGCTACGAGCAGTACTTC
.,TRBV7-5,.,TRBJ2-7,CVRSLARQDSYEQYF,TGTGTCAGAAGCTTAGCCCGTCAGGACTCCTACGAGCAGTACTTC
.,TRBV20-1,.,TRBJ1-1,CSAYNTEAFF,TGCAGTGCTTATAACACTGAAGCTTTCTTT
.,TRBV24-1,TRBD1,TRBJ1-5,CATGTGDQPQHF,TGTGCCACCGGGACAGGGGATCAGCCCCAGCATTTT
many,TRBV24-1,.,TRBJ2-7,CATSDPTGSGEQYF,TGTGCCACCAGTGACCCGACAGGCTCGGGCGAGCAGTACTTC
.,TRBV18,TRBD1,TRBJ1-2,CASSPGQVSNYGYTF,TGTGCCAGCTCACCCGGACAGGTTTCTAACTATGGCTACACCTTC
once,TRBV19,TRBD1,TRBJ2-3,CASTQGVSTDTQYF,TGTGCCAGCACCCAGGGGGTTAGCACAGATACGCAGTATTTT
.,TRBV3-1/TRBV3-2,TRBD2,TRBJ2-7,CASSQGKRGGTSYEQYF,TGTGCCAGCAGTCAGGGCAAGCGGGGGGGAACCTCCTACGAGCAGTACTTC
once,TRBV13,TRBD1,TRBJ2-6,CASSSRTGGGSGANVLTF,TGTGCCAGCAGCTCCAGGACAGGGGGCGGTTCTGGGGCCAACGTCCTGACTTTC
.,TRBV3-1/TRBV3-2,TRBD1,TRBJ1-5,CASSQGTGNQPQHF,TGTGCCAGCAGCCAAGGGACAGGGAATCAGCCCCAGCATTTT
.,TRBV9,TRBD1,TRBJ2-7,CASSARDRPYEQYF,TGTGCCAGCAGCGCCCGGGACAGACCATACGAGCAGTACTTC
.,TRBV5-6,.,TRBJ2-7,CASSWRYDPLEQYF,TGTGCCAGCAGCTGGAGGTACGATCCCCTCGAGCAGTACTTC
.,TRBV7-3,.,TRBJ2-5,CASRLEEETQYF,TGTGCCAGCAGACTAGAAGAAGAGACCCAGTACTTC
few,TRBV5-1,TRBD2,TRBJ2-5,CASSLAYGTGRETQYF,TGCGCCAGCAGCTTGGCCTATGGGACCGGGAGGGAGACCCAGTACTTC
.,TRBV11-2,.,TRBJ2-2,CASRPHRGRAFNTGELFF,TGTGCCAGCAGACCCCATCGGGGTCGGGCCTTTAACACCGGGGAGCTGTTTTTT
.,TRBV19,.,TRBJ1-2,CASSIDIHYGYTF,TGTGCCAGTAGTATCGACATCCACTATGGCTACACCTTC
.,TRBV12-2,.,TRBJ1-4,CASRPDRGYEKLFF,TGTGCAAGTCGCCCGGACAGGGGGTATGAAAAACTGTTTTTT
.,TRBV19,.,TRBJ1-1,CASRPLMEVSNTEAFF,TGTGCCAGTAGGCCCTTAATGGAGGTTTCGAACACTGAAGCTTTCTTT